This T cell receptor (beta chain) is drawn from a study of T cell responses to AZD1222 COVID-19 vaccine (dated by TCRdb to about 2021). Looking at the study overall: AZD1222 recipients with second doses at about 4 weeks or about 12 weeks were pooled, because spike-specific TCR depth and breadth did not differ between schedules. A total of more than 230 trial participants underwent TCR sequencing, of whom more than 200 had received two doses of AZD1222 and some 26 had received two doses of the MenACWY control vaccine. Trial participants were enrolled by age into subgroups of 18-55, 56-69 and 70-plus years, and about 150, 27 and 61 TCR-sequenced participants, respectively, were included in these subgroups. Overall study results and their limits: The vaccine-associated CD4 TCRs covered the entire spike protein, and the dominant responses fell in regions 160-218 and 743-854. Because no day 14 peak-response samples were available, repertoires were characterized only after the peak T cell response. In the small 56-69-year group, the increase in depth fell short of significance, most likely because of low power. Participants were mostly white British and included more females than males, and it was suggested by the authors that clonal diversity may have been underestimated. Conclusions about previously exposed vaccinees are limited, since just 6 or 7 AZD1222 recipients were seropositive for SARS-CoV-2 at baseline. Reportedly, almost half of the unique spike-specific TCRs recognized epitopes lying outside the regions that are mutated in the B.1.351 and B.1.1.7 variants. After two AZD1222 doses, both the breadth and the depth of spike-specific TCRs were significantly higher than at day 0 and than in MenACWY recipients.

The CDR3 regions of human TCRbeta chains were subjected to immunosequencing. Per the authors' processing: TCRs in the repertoires were compared against a reference library of SARS-CoV-2-specific TCRs that had been generated with the MIRA antigen-specificity platform. Breadth was defined as the fraction of unique TCRs that were SARS-CoV-2-associated. Depth was defined as the fraction of total T cells that were SARS-CoV-2-associated. Using the MIRA data, every spike-specific TCR was mapped to the spike region that the TCR reacted to and assigned to either a CD4 or a CD8 class. Log10-transformed breadth and depth values were compared by one-way ANOVA with Sidak's multiple comparisons tests. The immuneACCESS repertoire file appears here via TCRdb, limited to in-frame rearrangements. These files lack a portion of the clones; in checked studies, under half of the deficit traces to unresolved V genes, and the cause of the others is not known. V and J calls and clone size are as listed in that table; D and trimming were resolved from the DNA. This sample gives 100,000 to 150,000 clones in total; more than 80% of them show up just once. The top ten hold about 1.6% of the sample.

From a lookup of the germline V gene (reference sequence), CDR1 and CDR2 are LGHDT and YNNKEL. V is pared back by 4 bases and J by 0 bases, with 13 bases lying between the germline termini. The CDR3 sequence holds 16 residues, the cysteine and phenylalanine included. CDR3 DNA only is kept here, 48 bases in frame from base 1. A remark on this clone: Its antigen is currently not known. There are no base qualities to consult, and no much larger clone falls within one base.

Sample time point, as interpreted from the label and publication: baseline before first vaccination. Vaccinee samples came from UK trials COV001 and COV002, including a single-blind randomized controlled phase 2/3 trial of AZD1222 (ChAdOx1 nCoV-19) in healthy adults. Trial participant PBMC samples were collected at day 0 and day 28 after the second dose for TCRbeta chain sequencing. This specimen consisted of peripheral blood, obtained on day 0 of AZD1222 vaccination. The receptor was isolated from an adult in good health. The chain uses TRBV3-1 (or the pseudogene TRBV3-2) and TRBJ2-1; the D segment could be TRBD2, given 5 matching bases. CDR3 protein: CASSPSVGSSYNEQFF. Here is the DNA: TGTGCCAGCAGCCCAAGCGTAGGGAGCTCCTACAATGAGCAGTTCTTC.